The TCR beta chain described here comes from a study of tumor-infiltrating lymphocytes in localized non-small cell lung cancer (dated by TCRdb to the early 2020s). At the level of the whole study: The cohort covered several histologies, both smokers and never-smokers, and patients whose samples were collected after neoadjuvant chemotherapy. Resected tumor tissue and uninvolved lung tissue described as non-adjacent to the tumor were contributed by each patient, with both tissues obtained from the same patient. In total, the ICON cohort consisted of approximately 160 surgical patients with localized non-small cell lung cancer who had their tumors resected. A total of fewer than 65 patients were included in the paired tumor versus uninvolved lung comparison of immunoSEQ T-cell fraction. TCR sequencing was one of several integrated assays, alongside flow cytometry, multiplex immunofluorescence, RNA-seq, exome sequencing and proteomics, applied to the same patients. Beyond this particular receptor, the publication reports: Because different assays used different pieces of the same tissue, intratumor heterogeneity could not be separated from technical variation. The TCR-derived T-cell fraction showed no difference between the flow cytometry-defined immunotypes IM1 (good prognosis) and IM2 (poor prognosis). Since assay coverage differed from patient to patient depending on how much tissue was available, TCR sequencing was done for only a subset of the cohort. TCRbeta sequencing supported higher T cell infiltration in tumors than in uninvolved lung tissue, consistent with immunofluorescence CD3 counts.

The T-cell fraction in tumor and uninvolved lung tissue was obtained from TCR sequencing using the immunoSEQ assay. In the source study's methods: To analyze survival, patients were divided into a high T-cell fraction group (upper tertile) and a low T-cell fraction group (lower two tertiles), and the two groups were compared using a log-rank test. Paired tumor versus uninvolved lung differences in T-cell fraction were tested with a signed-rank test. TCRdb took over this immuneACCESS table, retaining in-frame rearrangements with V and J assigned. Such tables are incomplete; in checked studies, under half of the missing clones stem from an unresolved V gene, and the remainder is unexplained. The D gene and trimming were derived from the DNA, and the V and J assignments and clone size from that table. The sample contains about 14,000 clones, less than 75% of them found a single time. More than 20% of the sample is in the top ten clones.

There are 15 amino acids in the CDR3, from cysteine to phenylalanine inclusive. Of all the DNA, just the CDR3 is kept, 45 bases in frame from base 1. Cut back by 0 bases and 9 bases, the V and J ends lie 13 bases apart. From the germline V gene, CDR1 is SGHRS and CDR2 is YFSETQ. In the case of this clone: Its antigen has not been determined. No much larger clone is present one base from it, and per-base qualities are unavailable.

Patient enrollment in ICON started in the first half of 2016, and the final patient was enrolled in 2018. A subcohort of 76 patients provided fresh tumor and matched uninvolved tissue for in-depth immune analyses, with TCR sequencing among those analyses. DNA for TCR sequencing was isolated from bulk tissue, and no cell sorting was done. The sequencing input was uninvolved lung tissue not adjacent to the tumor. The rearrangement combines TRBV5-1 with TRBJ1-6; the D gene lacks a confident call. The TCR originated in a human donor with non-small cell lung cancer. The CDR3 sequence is CASSLATGVGSPLHF. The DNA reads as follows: TGCGCCAGCAGCTTGGCAACGGGTGTCGGTTCACCCCTCCACTTT.